Sequencing of this T cell receptor (beta chain) was carried out in a study of blood T cell repertoires in COVID-19. For the study at large: T cells, B-cell-depleted T cells, or PBMCs supplied cDNA or gDNA.

The V and J ends lost 1 base and 3 bases respectively, with 5 bases between them. This CDR3 is 13 amino acids long. Per germline, CDR1 KGHSH and CDR2 LQKENI. Recruited during active infection, patients (from Seattle) were subsequently followed longitudinally. Produced via immunoSEQ multiplex PCR; TCRdb's table is partial and in-frame only. The sample consists of 310,000 or so clones, roughly nine tenths of them appearing once. The sequenced material came from peripheral blood. V is TRBV18 and J is TRBJ2-3; D might be TRBD1 (5 bases). This TCR derives from a woman in her twenties or thirties with COVID-19, enrolled during active disease. The CDR3 region is CASSPQGTDTQYF. The CDR3 DNA follows: TGTGCCAGCTCACCACAGGGGACAGATACGCAGTATTTT.